These 8 T cell receptor beta chains share one sample of origin, sequenced in a study of tumor-infiltrating lymphocytes in primary liver carcinoma. Reverse transcription of roughly 0.5 ug total RNA with a constant-region primer produced TCR beta cDNA. Slightly modified ARM-PCR served as the procedure for the TCR beta libraries. These libraries came from three rounds of nested multiplex PCR. Two initial PCR rounds of around 9 cycles each paired TRBV1-TRBV30 forward primers with a C-beta reverse primer. TCRdb fed the multiplex PCR reads into MiXCR, producing one record per CDR3 protein. The sample carries 90,000 to 150,000 distinct CDR3 sequences, less than 75% recorded once. From roughly 18-30 mg of unsorted bulk tissue, DNA and RNA were co-extracted together. The material sequenced was tumor-adjacent normal liver tissue. These receptors were collected from a woman in her sixties with primary liver carcinoma and hepatitis B virus infection.

This clonotype showed up many times. This sequence joins TRBV5-1 and TRBJ1-1; 7 bases line up with TRBD1. This CDR3 has 14 amino acids. V lost 0 bases to trimming and J lost 2 bases; unmatched junction nucleotides: 1. CDR1 and CDR2 (germline): SGHRS, YFSETQ. CDR3: CASSLGTGNTEAFF. CDR3 in DNA: TGCGCCAGCAGCTTGGGGACAGGTAACACTGAAGCTTTCTTT. Full variable domain (remainder filled in from reference TRBV5-1 and TRBJ1-1): KAGVTQTPRYLIKTRGQQVTLSCSPISGHRSVSWYQQTPGQGLQFLFEYFSETQRNKGNFPGRFSGRQFSNSRSEMNVSTLELGDSALYLCASSLGTGNTEAFFGQGTRLTVV.

A word on this clonotype: A junction end diverges from the germline sequence, so it may reflect a read error. This chain connects TRBV29-1 to TRBJ1-1; perhaps TRBD1 as D (5 bases). The germline V gene has CDR1 SQVTM and CDR2 ANQGSEA. This CDR3 comprises 16 residues. CDR3 loop: CSVEDRMQGVKTESFF. The CDR3 DNA reads TGCAGCGTTGAAGATCGGATGCAGGGCGTGAAGACTGAATCTTTCTTT.

In the case of this clonotype: The missing conserved phenylalanine or tryptophan at the end of this CDR3 makes a read error likely. The rearrangement joins TRBV6-1 to TRBJ2-3; D may be TRBD2 (5 bases). Trimming took off 6 bases at V and 4 bases at J, with 17 bases between the two ends. The CDR3 is made up of 15 amino acids. Germline loops: CDR1 MNHNS, CDR2 SASEGT. The CDR3 DNA sequence: TGTGCCAGCAGCGCGCTACCGGGAAGGTCAGATACGCAGTATTTG. Amino acids: CASSALPGRSDTQYL.

This clonotype has just one count. A much larger clone is a single base away; this may be a read error. The chain employs TRBV7-9 and TRBJ1-1; no firm D call. The length of the CDR3 is 13 residues. Germline V lookup: CDR1 SEHNR, CDR2 FQNEAQ (reference sequence). CDR3 nucleotide sequence: TGTGCCAGCGGCTTAGAACAGAATAGTGAAGCTTTCTTT. Protein sequence: CASGLEQNSEAFF.

Of note for this clonotype: At one end the junction does not follow the germline gene, possibly because of a read error. The V call is TRBV28, the J call TRBJ2-1, with 13 bases aligning to TRBD2. CDR1 and CDR2 from the germline V gene are MDHEN and SYDVKM. This CDR3 region has 16 residues. CDR3 protein: CASSQLAGGSYNERFF. In nucleotides, the CDR3 is TGTGCCAGCAGCCAACTAGCGGGAGGGTCCTACAATGAGCGGTTCTTC.

This clonotype is a singleton in its sample. The conserved phenylalanine or tryptophan is not found at the CDR3 terminus, so this likely reflects a read error. The limits of the CDR3 on the DNA are not certain, so only TCRdb's listed CDR3 is given. This sequence joins TRBV5-1 and TRBJ2-1; TRBD1, the D gene given by the table, was not confirmed from the DNA. Termini included, the CDR3 measures 12 amino acids. Germline V lookup: CDR1 SGHRS, CDR2 YFSETQ. The CDR3 sequence: CASSLDRPEGVL.

The chain employs TRBV7-8 and TRBJ2-1; 11 bases agree with TRBD2. Germline V gene sequence: CDR1 SGHVS, CDR2 FQNEAQ. CDR3 length: 17 residues. The ends lost 7 bases at V and 8 bases at J; junction bases unmatched: 16. The CDR3 bases are TGTGCCAGCAACTTGTCCCCTAGCGGGAGGATTAGGTATGAGCAGTTCTTC. Translated: CASNLSPSGRIRYEQFF. Together with reference TRBV7-8 and TRBJ2-1, the CDR3 gives the full variable domain: GAGVSQSPRYKVAKRGQDVALRCDPISGHVSLFWYQQALGQGPEFLTYFQNEAQLDKSGLPSDRFFAERPEGSVSTLKIQRTQQEDSAVYLCASNLSPSGRIRYEQFFGPGTRLTVL.

Concerning this clonotype itself: Because it lacks the conserved phenylalanine or tryptophan at the end, this CDR3 is likely a read error. The chain is built from TRBV11-2 and TRBJ2-5; the D gene is possibly TRBD1 (6 bases). The germline V gene has CDR1 SGHAT and CDR2 FQNNGV. The CDR3 consists of 14 residues. In nucleotides, the CDR3 is TGTGCCGGCAGCCAGGGACATGGTAAAGAGACCCAGTACCTC. Protein: CAGSQGHGKETQYL.